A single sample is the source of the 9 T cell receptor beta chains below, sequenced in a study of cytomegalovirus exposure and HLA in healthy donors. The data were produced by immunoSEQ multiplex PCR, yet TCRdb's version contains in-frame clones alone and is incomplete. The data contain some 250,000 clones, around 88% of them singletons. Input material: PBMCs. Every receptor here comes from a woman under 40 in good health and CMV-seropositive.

The CDR3, as DNA: TGCGCCAGCAGGCTGGGGGCCCAGGGAACAGATACGCAGTATTTT. It is translated as CASRLGAQGTDTQYF. This sequence joins TRBV5-1 and TRBJ2-3; tentatively, D is TRBD1 (6 bases). V lost 5 bases to trimming and J lost 3 bases, with 16 bases between them. The CDR3 length is 15 residues. CDR1 is SGHRS and CDR2 is YFSETQ in the germline V gene. Full variable domain (rest looked up from reference TRBV5-1 and TRBJ2-3): KAGVTQTPRYLIKTRGQQVTLSCSPISGHRSVSWYQQTPGQGLQFLFEYFSETQRNKGNFPGRFSGRQFSNSRSEMNVSTLELGDSALYLCASRLGAQGTDTQYFGPGTRLTVL.

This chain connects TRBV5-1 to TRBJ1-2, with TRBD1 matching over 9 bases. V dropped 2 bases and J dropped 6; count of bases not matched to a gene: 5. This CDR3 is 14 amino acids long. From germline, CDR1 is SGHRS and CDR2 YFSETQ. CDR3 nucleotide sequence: TGCGCCAGCAGCTTCGACAGGGGGGACAATGGCTACACCTTC. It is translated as CASSFDRGDNGYTF. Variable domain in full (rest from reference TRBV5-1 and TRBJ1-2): KAGVTQTPRYLIKTRGQQVTLSCSPISGHRSVSWYQQTPGQGLQFLFEYFSETQRNKGNFPGRFSGRQFSNSRSEMNVSTLELGDSALYLCASSFDRGDNGYTFGSGTRLTVV.

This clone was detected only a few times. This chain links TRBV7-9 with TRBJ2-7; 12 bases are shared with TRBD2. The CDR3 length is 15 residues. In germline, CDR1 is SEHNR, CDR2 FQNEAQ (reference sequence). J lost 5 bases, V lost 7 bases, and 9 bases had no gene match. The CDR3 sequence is CASTRTSGNVNEQYF. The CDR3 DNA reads TGTGCCAGCACACGGACTAGCGGGAACGTCAACGAGCAGTACTTC.

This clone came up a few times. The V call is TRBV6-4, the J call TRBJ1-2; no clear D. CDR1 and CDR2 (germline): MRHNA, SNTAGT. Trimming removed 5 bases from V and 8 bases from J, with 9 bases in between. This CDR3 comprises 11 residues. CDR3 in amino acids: CASSSPQGYTF. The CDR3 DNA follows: TGTGCCAGCAGTTCACCTCAGGGCTACACCTTC.

The CDR3 spells CATSRDWGSIYGYTF. The CDR3 DNA follows: TGTGCCACCAGCAGAGATTGGGGCAGCATCTATGGCTACACCTTC. The chain combines TRBV15 with TRBJ1-2; weak D call: TRBD1 (5 bases). The V gene lost 0 bases and the J gene lost 4 bases, with 12 bases spanning the gap. The CDR3 runs 15 residues. CDR1 is LNHNV, CDR2 YYDKDF, per germline (reference sequence).

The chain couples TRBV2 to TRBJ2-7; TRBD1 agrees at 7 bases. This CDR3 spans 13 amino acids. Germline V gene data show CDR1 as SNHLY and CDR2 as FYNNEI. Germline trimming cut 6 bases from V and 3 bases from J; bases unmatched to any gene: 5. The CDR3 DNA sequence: TGTGCCAGCAGCCGGGACAGCCTCTACGAGCAGTACTTC. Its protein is CASSRDSLYEQYF.

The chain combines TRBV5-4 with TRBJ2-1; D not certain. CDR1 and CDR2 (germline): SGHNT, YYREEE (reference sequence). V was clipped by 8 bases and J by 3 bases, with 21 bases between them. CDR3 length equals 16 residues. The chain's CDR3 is CASRRVEDFRYNEQFF. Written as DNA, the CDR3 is TGTGCCAGTAGACGGGTAGAGGATTTTCGCTACAATGAGCAGTTCTTC.

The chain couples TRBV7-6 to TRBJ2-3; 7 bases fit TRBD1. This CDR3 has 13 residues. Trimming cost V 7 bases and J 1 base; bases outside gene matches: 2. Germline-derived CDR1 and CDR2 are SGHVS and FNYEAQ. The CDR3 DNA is TGTGCCAGCAACAGGGGTGGCACAGATACGCAGTATTTT. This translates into CASNRGGTDTQYF. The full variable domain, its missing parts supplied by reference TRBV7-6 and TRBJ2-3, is GAGVSQSPRYKVTKRGQDVALRCDPISGHVSLYWYRQALGQGPEFLTYFNYEAQQDKSGLPNDRFSAERPEGSISTLTIQRTEQRDSAMYRCASNRGGTDTQYFGPGTRLTVL.

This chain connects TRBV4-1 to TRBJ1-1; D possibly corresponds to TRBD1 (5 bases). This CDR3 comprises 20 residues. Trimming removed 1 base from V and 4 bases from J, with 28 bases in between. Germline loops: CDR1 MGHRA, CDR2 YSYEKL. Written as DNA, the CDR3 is TGCGCCAGCAGCCAAGTAGGGGTCGGGGGATTGGTGGGTTTGGGCACTGAAGCTTTCTTT. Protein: CASSQVGVGGLVGLGTEAFF.